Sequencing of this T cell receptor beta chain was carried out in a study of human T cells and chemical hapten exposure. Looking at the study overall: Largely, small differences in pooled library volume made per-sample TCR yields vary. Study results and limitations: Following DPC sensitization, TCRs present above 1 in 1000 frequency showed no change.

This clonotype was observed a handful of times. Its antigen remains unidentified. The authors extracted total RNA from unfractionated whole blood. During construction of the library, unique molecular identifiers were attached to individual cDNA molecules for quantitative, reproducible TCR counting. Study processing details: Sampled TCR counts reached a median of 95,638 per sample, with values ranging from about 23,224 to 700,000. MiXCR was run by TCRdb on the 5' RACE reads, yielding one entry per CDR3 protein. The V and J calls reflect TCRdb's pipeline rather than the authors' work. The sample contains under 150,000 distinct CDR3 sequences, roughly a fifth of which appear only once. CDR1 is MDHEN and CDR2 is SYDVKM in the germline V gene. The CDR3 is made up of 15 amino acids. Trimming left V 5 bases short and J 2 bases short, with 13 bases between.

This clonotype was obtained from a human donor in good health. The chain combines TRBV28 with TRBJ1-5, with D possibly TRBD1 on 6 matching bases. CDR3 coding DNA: TGTGCCAGCAGTATGGGGGGCGCAGGCAATCAGCCCCAGCATTTT. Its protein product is CASSMGGAGNQPQHF.